The rows below give T cell receptor beta chains drawn from one sample of a study of Tregs in tolerant kidney transplant recipients. Profiling relied on immunoSEQ multiplex PCR, and the TCRdb table lists in-frame clones only, not all of them. The sample records around 66,000 clones, roughly 88% being singletons. The sequencing used Tregs from blood, collected before the transplant. These receptors were taken from a human donor who received a combined kidney and bone marrow transplant. The CDR3 runs from the conserved cysteine through the conserved F or W. D genes are given only for firm matches. Clone size appears in some rows only: once, few, many, or a class for an expanded clone.

cdr3_length	clone_size	v_call	d_call	j_call	cdr3_aa	cdr3_nt
12	NA	TRBV30	NA	TRBJ2-1	CAWTGHRGEQFF	TGTGCCTGGACAGGACACCGAGGTGAGCAGTTCTTC
18	NA	TRBV6-1	NA	TRBJ2-6	CASSEVIRGAAGANVLTF	TGTGCCAGCAGTGAGGTAATTAGGGGTGCGGCCGGGGCCAACGTCCTGACTTTC
13	NA	TRBV2	TRBD1	TRBJ1-2	CASSSGQGPGYTF	TGTGCCAGCAGTTCCGGACAGGGCCCCGGCTACACCTTC
14	once	TRBV5-1	NA	TRBJ2-7	CASSLGTAPYEQYF	TGCGCCAGCAGCTTGGGGACAGCCCCTTACGAGCAGTACTTC
13	NA	TRBV6-6	TRBD1	TRBJ2-7	CASSYDRAYEQYF	TGTGCCAGCAGTTACGACAGGGCCTACGAGCAGTACTTC
12	few	TRBV4-1	NA	TRBJ2-5	CASSPGGETQYF	TGCGCCAGCAGCCCCGGAGGGGAGACCCAGTACTTC
14	NA	TRBV19	NA	TRBJ1-2	CASSIPPPGYGYTF	TGTGCCAGTAGTATTCCGCCCCCCGGCTATGGCTACACCTTC
17	NA	TRBV27	TRBD1	TRBJ2-2	CASSPFAGTGGVGELFF	TGTGCCAGCAGTCCCTTCGCCGGGACAGGGGGTGTCGGGGAGCTGTTTTTT
17	NA	TRBV9	NA	TRBJ2-3	CASSVGAGKTKYYTQYF	TGTGCCAGCAGCGTAGGGGCAGGGAAGACCAAATATTATACGCAGTATTTT
12	once	TRBV6-1	NA	TRBJ2-6	CASPGGANVLTF	TGTGCCAGCCCAGGAGGGGCCAACGTCCTGACTTTC